The sample holds one count of the clone carrying this T cell receptor (beta chain). The germline V and J ends were trimmed by 7 bases and 12 bases, with 29 bases remaining between them. The CDR3 has 16 residues. CDR1 and CDR2 from the germline V gene are MNHEY and SMNVEV (reference sequence). This sample stems from a study of CD4 and CD8 cells across lung adenocarcinoma regions. One entry per CDR3 protein results from TCRdb running MiXCR on the PCR reads. Of about 20,000 distinct CDR3 sequences listed, more than 45% were seen once; the top ten hold about three fifths. The chain carries TRBV27 and TRBJ2-3, with D possibly called TRBD1 or TRBD2 (5 bases each). Material for sequencing was CD8+ T cells from the center of a lung tumor. This sequence originates from a female donor with lung adenocarcinoma. The CD4 and CD8 labels of this study may be unreliable. CDR3 sequence (DNA): TGTGCCAGCACCTCTTCGGGGCAGAGTGCCAAAAACATTCAGTATTTT. Translating gives CASTSSGQSAKNIQYF.